What follows are 22 T cell receptor beta chains derived from one specimen sequenced in a study of control samples from healthy donors and cancer patients (dated by TCRdb to the early 2020s). The receptor library was made with the immunoSEQ multiplex PCR assay. TCRdb mirrors the immuneACCESS table, restricted to in-frame sequences. Some clones are absent from its copies; in checked studies, under half trace to an unresolved V gene, and the reason for the others is unknown. The sample includes roughly 100,000 clones, with about 92% observed a single time. Clones ranked in the top ten supply roughly 2.5% of the sample. Sequencing was done on a sample of blood. These receptor sequences come from a woman between 18 and 29 years old in good health.

The V gene is TRBV6-5, the J gene TRBJ2-5; D is unresolved. The V gene lost 2 bases and the J gene lost 1 base, with 11 bases spanning the gap. The CDR3 is 15 amino acids. Germline assignment: CDR1 MNHEY and CDR2 SVGAGI. This chain's CDR3 is CASSYADTVQETQYF. CDR3 DNA sequence: TGTGCCAGCAGTTACGCCGACACCGTCCAAGAGACCCAGTACTTC.

The V gene is TRBV19, the J gene TRBJ1-1; D unclear. Trimming pared 6 bases from V and 2 bases from J, leaving 13 bases between. This CDR3 has 14 residues. From germline, CDR1 is LNHDA and CDR2 SQIVND (reference sequence). CDR3 sequence: CASRKGYGNTEAFF. CDR3 coding DNA: TGTGCCAGTAGGAAAGGTTACGGCAACACTGAAGCTTTCTTT.

This clone appeared once. The chain has TRBV14 and TRBJ1-1; 7 bases map to TRBD1. The V gene's germline CDR1 is SGHDN and CDR2 FVKESK. V shed 4 bases and J 0 bases; nucleotides not matched to a gene: 5. This CDR3 comprises 15 residues. Here the CDR3 reads CASSRQGFMNTEAFF. CDR3 nucleotide sequence: TGTGCCAGCAGCCGACAGGGATTCATGAACACTGAAGCTTTCTTT.

The V gene is TRBV27, the J gene TRBJ1-1, with a weak D call TRBD1 (6 bases). The CDR3 spans 12 residues. With 5 bases removed from V and 7 bases from J, the gap between germline ends came to 11 bases. Germline-derived CDR1 and CDR2 are MNHEY and SMNVEV (reference sequence). CDR3 bases: TGTGCCAGCAGTGCACAGGGCGGTGAAGCTTTCTTT. Amino acids: CASSAQGGEAFF.

The chain recombines TRBV9 with TRBJ2-2; tentatively, D is TRBD2 (5 bases). The CDR3 has 13 amino acids. Trimming took off 7 bases at V and 1 base at J, with 8 bases between the two ends. The germline V gene encodes CDR1 SGDLS and CDR2 YYNGEE. CDR3 nucleotides: TGTGCCAGCCGCGGACTGAACACCGGGGAGCTGTTTTTT. Protein sequence: CASRGLNTGELFF.

V gene TRBV19 combines with J gene TRBJ1-1; D is unclear. V lost 8 bases to trimming and J lost 3 bases, with 16 bases between them. The CDR3 length is 14 residues. Germline V CDR1 and CDR2: LNHDA, SQIVND (reference sequence). This CDR3 reads CASGPWLPDTEAFF. CDR3 bases: TGTGCCAGTGGTCCTTGGCTCCCCGACACTGAAGCTTTCTTT.

The V gene is TRBV19, the J gene TRBJ2-5, with D perhaps matching TRBD2 (5 bases). V was shortened by 3 bases and J by 3 bases, with 8 bases between the two germline ends. The germline CDR1 and CDR2 sequences are LNHDA and SQIVND (reference sequence). The CDR3 has 13 amino acids. The CDR3, as DNA: TGTGCCAGTAGTATTATCGGGGAAGAGACCCAGTACTTC. Translation gives CASSIIGEETQYF.

The genes are TRBV10-3 and TRBJ1-2; maybe TRBD1 (5 bases). V lost 4 bases and J lost 6, with 15 bases in between. From germline, CDR1 is ENHRY and CDR2 SYGVKD. The CDR3 has 14 residues. CDR3 DNA sequence: TGTGCCATCAGTGTTGGGGGTTCGACGGATGGCTACACCTTC. Translating gives CAISVGGSTDGYTF.

The chain links TRBV28 to TRBJ2-1, with 7 bases lining up with TRBD2. The CDR3 has 15 amino acids. V lost 6 bases to trimming and J lost 10 bases; unmatched junction nucleotides: 15. Looked up from germline, CDR1 is MDHEN and CDR2 is SYDVKM. As DNA, the CDR3 is TGTGCCAGCAGCCAGGGAGGGCAGCGAGTAGGAGAGCAGTTCTTC. Translating it yields CASSQGGQRVGEQFF.

The rearrangement links TRBV2 to TRBJ2-5, with TRBD1 identical over 7 bases. The germline CDR1 and CDR2 sequences are SNHLY and FYNNEI. V lost 6 bases and J lost 2; bases outside the gene matches: 12. CDR3 length: 16 amino acids. Here the CDR3 reads CASRETYRGEQETQYF. DNA for the CDR3: TGTGCCAGCAGGGAGACTTACAGGGGAGAGCAAGAGACCCAGTACTTC.

The rearrangement joins TRBV5-6 to TRBJ2-2; 9 bases are shared with TRBD2. The CDR3 totals 18 residues. V lost 2 bases to trimming and J lost 4 bases; unmatched junction nucleotides: 12. Germline-derived CDR1 and CDR2 are SGHDT and YYEEEE. DNA for the CDR3: TGTGCCAGCAGCTTACTCTTCGGCGGGGGGGCCAGCACCGGGGAGCTGTTTTTT. Translated, it gives CASSLLFGGGASTGELFF.

This rearrangement joins TRBV27 to TRBJ2-7; TRBD2 agrees at 9 bases. This CDR3 is 15 amino acids long. J was trimmed by 2 bases and V by 1 base; bases with no gene match: 3. From germline, CDR1 is MNHEY and CDR2 SMNVEV (reference sequence). Written as DNA, the CDR3 is TGTGCCAGCAGTTTATATCCTAGCGGGGCCTACGAGCAGTACTTC. It is translated as CASSLYPSGAYEQYF.

This clone was recorded only once. The chain has TRBV28 and TRBJ2-7, with D tentatively TRBD2 (5 bases). Germline V gene lookup returns CDR1 MDHEN and CDR2 SYDVKM. V was cut by 5 bases and J by 0 bases, with 8 bases left in between. The CDR3 contains 13 residues. The CDR3 DNA sequence: TGTGCCAGCAGTCCGGAGGTCTCCTACGAGCAGTACTTC. Translated, it gives CASSPEVSYEQYF.

The chain is built from TRBV5-1 and TRBJ2-5, with TRBD2 matching over 8 bases. V lost 5 bases, J lost 1 base, and 7 bases stayed unmatched. This CDR3 comprises 15 residues. Germline CDR1 and CDR2: SGHRS and YFSETQ. The CDR3 region is CASRRAGALQETQYF. CDR3 in DNA: TGCGCCAGCAGGAGAGCGGGGGCCCTCCAAGAGACCCAGTACTTC.

This rearrangement joins TRBV10-3 to TRBJ1-2, with 8 nucleotides matching TRBD1. Germline assignment: CDR1 ENHRY and CDR2 SYGVKD. The CDR3 extends over 16 amino acids. V gave up 2 bases and J gave up 7 bases; unmatched junction bases: 12. CDR3 sequence (DNA): TGTGCCATCAGTGAGGCGCAGACAGGGGTAACTGGTGGCTACACCTTC. Protein product: CAISEAQTGVTGGYTF.

This chain uses TRBV27 with TRBJ1-1; D may be TRBD1 (6 bases). V gave up 7 bases and J gave up 1 base, with 25 bases separating them. This CDR3 has 18 amino acids. Germline assignment: CDR1 MNHEY and CDR2 SMNVEV (reference sequence). The CDR3 region is CASTKNRVETAKNTEAFF. The CDR3, as DNA: TGTGCCAGCACCAAAAACAGGGTTGAGACGGCAAAGAACACTGAAGCTTTCTTT.

Only a few counts were recorded for this clone. This sequence joins TRBV4-2 and TRBJ1-2, with D hard to call. The CDR3 has 15 amino acids. The V end was cut by 3 bases, the J end by 2 bases, with 13 bases between. The germline gives CDR1 LGHNA, CDR2 YNFKEQ. The DNA for the CDR3 is TGTGCCAGCAGCCAGGCGACACACTTCAACTATGGCTACACCTTC. Its protein is CASSQATHFNYGYTF.

The V call is TRBV3-1 (or the pseudogene TRBV3-2), the J call TRBJ2-2; tentative D call: TRBD2 (5 bases). Trimming took off 1 base at V and 6 bases at J, with 12 bases between the two ends. Germline loops: CDR1 LGHDT, CDR2 YNNKEL (reference sequence). The CDR3 loop spans 15 amino acids. CDR3 sequence: CASSQARAVAGELFF. As DNA, the CDR3 is TGTGCCAGCAGCCAAGCGAGGGCCGTCGCCGGGGAGCTGTTTTTT.

The J gene is TRBJ1-2, the V gene TRBV29-1; a possible D gene is TRBD1 (6 bases). The V end lost 4 bases, the J end lost 8 bases, and 14 bases lay between the germline ends. This CDR3 is 12 amino acids long. Germline V CDR1 and CDR2: SQVTM, ANQGSEA. This CDR3 reads CSVVGGGEGYTF. CDR3 nucleotide sequence: TGCAGCGTTGTAGGGGGGGGCGAAGGCTACACCTTC.

The chain is built from TRBV11-2 and TRBJ1-5; D is unresolved. The CDR3 runs to 13 residues. Germline CDR1 and CDR2: SGHAT and FQNNGV. V was shortened by 1 base and J by 5 bases, with 6 bases between the two germline ends. Here the CDR3 reads CASSLAPDQPQHF. The CDR3 DNA is TGTGCCAGCAGCTTAGCGCCGGATCAGCCCCAGCATTTT. Looking up the rest from reference TRBV11-2 and TRBJ1-5 gives the full variable domain: EAGVAQSPRYKIIEKRQSVAFWCNPISGHATLYWYQQILGQGPKLLIQFQNNGVVDDSQLPKDRFSAERLKGVDSTLKIQPAKLEDSAVYLCASSLAPDQPQHFGDGTRLSIL.

This clone has just a few counts. This chain joins TRBV30 and TRBJ2-2; D remains ambiguous. Germline V gene sequence: CDR1 GTSNPN, CDR2 SVGIG (reference sequence). The CDR3 totals 12 residues. Deletions cut 4 bases from V and 4 bases from J, with 7 bases between. The CDR3 sequence is CAWKQFTGELFF. DNA of the CDR3: TGTGCCTGGAAACAGTTCACCGGGGAGCTGTTTTTT.

The chain joins TRBV29-1 to TRBJ2-6, with D unclear. V was clipped by 2 bases and J by 4 bases, with 12 bases between them. This CDR3 contains 15 residues. The germline gives CDR1 SQVTM, CDR2 ANQGSEA. The CDR3 reads CSVELEGFGANVLTF. CDR3 nucleotides: TGCAGCGTTGAATTGGAAGGTTTCGGGGCCAACGTCCTGACTTTC.